The clone carrying this T cell receptor (beta chain) has a handful of counts. Its antigen is as yet unknown. The Oncomine TCR Beta short-read assay was applied to DNA of cultured CD4+ T cells. TCRdb called the PCR reads again in MiXCR, with one record for every CDR3 protein. This sample yields roughly 13,000 distinct CDR3 sequences, of which approximately 31% are seen a single time; roughly 20% belongs to the top ten. Treatment reported: approximately 9-day PBMC culture with coronavirus spike peptide pools or control peptides (ViraFEST assay). Cultures used more than 1.5 million PBMCs per well, roughly 9.6 IU/ml IL-2 and 9.5 to 10 ug/ml peptides. The data are from a study of vaccination and CD4 T cells after COVID-19. Overall study: Stimulation used overlapping spike peptides from SARS-CoV-2, HCoV-NL63, HCoV-OC43 and HCoV-229E.

The J segment lost 12 bases and the V segment lost 4 bases, leaving 10 bases of the junction unmatched. Germline CDR1 and CDR2: SGHRS and YFSETQ. The CDR3 has 16 amino acids. This TCR derives from a human donor who received a COVID-19 vaccine. The sample in question was CD4+ T cells from blood, cultured in vitro, obtained before SARS-CoV-2 vaccination. V is TRBV5-1 and J is TRBJ2-1; 16 bases line up with TRBD2. CDR3 bases: TGCGCCAGCAGCACGGGACTAGCGGGGGGGCCCGGTGTGCAGTTCTTC. Translating it yields CASSTGLAGGPGVQFF.